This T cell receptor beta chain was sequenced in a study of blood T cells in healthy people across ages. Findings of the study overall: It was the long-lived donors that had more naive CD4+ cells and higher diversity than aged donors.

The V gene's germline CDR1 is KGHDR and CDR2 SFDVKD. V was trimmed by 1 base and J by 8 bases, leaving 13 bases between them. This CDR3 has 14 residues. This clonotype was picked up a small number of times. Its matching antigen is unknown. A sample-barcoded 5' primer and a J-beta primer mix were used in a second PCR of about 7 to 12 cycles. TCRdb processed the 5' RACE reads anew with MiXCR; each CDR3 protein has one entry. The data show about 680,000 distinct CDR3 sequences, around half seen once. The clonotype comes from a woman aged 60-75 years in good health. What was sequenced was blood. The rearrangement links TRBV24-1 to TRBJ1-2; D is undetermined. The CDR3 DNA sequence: TGTGCCACCAGTGATTTATCACACGGCTGGGGCTACACCTTC. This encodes CATSDLSHGWGYTF.